The clone carrying this T cell receptor (beta chain) was seen more than once but under ten times. Its cognate antigen is unknown. Unique molecular identifiers were present on the cDNA, which also gained a universal primer site by template switching. TCRdb recomputed calls from the 5' RACE reads with MiXCR, one row per CDR3 protein. The repertoire holds roughly 350,000 distinct CDR3 sequences, with 9% to 10% as singletons. All donors comprised healthy Caucasians. The CDR3 totals 14 residues. Between the trimmed V and J ends, which lost 2 bases and 3 bases, there was a span of 12 bases. Germline V gene sequence: CDR1 SGHDT, CDR2 YYEEEE. The sample is drawn from a study of identical twins. Study findings and constraints: Abundant beta clonotypes from cord blood bore fewer insertions; memory repertoires lacked this pattern. Where out-of-frame alpha sequences were twin-shared, they showed excess low generation probability.

Sequencing was performed on naive T cells sorted from blood. The chain combines TRBV5-6 with TRBJ2-7; D might be TRBD1 (6 bases). The receptor comes from a woman between 45 and 60 years old in good health. The CDR3 is CASSFRTDLYEQYV. In DNA form, the CDR3 reads TGTGCCAGCAGCTTTAGGACAGACCTCTACGAGCAGTACGTC.